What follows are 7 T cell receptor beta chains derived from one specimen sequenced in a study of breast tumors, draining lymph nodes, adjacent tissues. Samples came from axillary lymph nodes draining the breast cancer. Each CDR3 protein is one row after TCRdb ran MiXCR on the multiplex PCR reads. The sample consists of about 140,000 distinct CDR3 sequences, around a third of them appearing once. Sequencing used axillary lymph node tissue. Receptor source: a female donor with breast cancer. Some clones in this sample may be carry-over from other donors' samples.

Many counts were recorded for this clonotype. CDR3 sequence (DNA): TGTGCCAGCAGCGGGGAGGGTGTGTACCAAGAGACCCAGTACTTC. Its translation: CASSGEGVYQETQYF. The gene calls are TRBV5-8 and TRBJ2-5; 7 bases fit TRBD2. The germline V gene encodes CDR1 SGHTS and CDR2 YDEGEE. CDR3 length: 15 amino acids. The V segment lost 4 bases and the J segment 0 bases; nucleotides outside the gene matches: 6. The entire variable domain, with the rest obtained from reference TRBV5-8 and TRBJ2-5, is as follows: EAGVTQSPTHLIKTRGQQATLRCSPISGHTSVYWYQQALGLGLQFLLWYDEGEERNRGNFPPRFSGRQFPNYSSELNVNALELEDSALYLCASSGEGVYQETQYFGPGTRLLVL.

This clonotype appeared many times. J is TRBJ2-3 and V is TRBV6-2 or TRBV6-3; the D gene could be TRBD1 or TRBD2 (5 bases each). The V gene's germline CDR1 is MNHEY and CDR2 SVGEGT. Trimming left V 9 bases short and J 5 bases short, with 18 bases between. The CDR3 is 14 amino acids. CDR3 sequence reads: CASLSGAGRDTQYF. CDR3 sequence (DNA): TGTGCCAGTCTCTCCGGGGCAGGGAGAGATACGCAGTATTTT.

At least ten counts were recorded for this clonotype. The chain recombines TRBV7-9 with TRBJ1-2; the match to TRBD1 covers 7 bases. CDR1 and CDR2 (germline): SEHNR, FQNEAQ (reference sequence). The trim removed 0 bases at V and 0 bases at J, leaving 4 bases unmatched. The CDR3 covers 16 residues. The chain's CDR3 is CASSLAGGTANYGYTF. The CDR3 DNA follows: TGTGCCAGCAGCTTAGCGGGTGGGACAGCTAACTATGGCTACACCTTC.

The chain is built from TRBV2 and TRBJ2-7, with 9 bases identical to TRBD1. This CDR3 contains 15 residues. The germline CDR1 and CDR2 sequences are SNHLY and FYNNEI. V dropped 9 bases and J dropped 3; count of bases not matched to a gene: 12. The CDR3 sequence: CASTNRGPLLYEQYF. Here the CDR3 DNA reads TGTGCCAGTACGAACAGGGGGCCCCTCCTCTACGAGCAGTACTTC.

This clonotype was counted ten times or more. The CDR3 is CASSVQGSLDSPLHF. The DNA for the CDR3 is TGTGCCAGCAGTGTACAGGGAAGTCTGGATTCACCCCTCCACTTT. The chain carries TRBV6-1 and TRBJ1-6; D perhaps matches TRBD1 (6 bases). The V gene lost 4 bases and the J gene lost 8 bases, with 15 bases spanning the gap. This CDR3 contains 15 residues. Germline V gene data show CDR1 as MNHNS and CDR2 as SASEGT.

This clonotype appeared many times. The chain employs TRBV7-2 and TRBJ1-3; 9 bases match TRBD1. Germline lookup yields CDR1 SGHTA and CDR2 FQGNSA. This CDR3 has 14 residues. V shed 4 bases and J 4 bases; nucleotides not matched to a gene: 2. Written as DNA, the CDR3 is TGTGCCAGCAGCTGGACAGGGGACGGAAACACCATATATTTT. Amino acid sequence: CASSWTGDGNTIYF.

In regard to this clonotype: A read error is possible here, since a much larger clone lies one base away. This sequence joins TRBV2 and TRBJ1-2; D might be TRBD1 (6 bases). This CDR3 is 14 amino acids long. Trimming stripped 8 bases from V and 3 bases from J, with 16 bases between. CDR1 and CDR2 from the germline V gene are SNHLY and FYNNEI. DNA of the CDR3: TGTGCCAGCGGACCCTTGGACAGCGACTATGGCTACACCTTC. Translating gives CASGPLDSDYGYTF.